Below are 30 T cell receptor beta chains sequenced from a single sample in a study of T cell repertoires in cytomegalovirus infection. TCRdb analysed the reads with MiXCR anew, one entry per CDR3 protein. The sample lists roughly 320,000 distinct CDR3 sequences; around a tenth were seen once. Sequenced sample: PBMCs. The source of these receptors is a human donor in good health (CMV status not recorded). Some clones in this sample may be carry-over from other donors' samples.

This chain joins TRBV7-3 and TRBJ2-3; 8 positions agree with TRBD1. Germline values: CDR1 SGHTA, CDR2 FQGTGA. V lost 5 bases and J lost 0; bases outside the gene matches: 4. This CDR3 contains 15 residues. CDR3 coding DNA: TGTGCCAGCAGCAAACAGGGGGTGAGCACAGATACGCAGTATTTT. Its protein is CASSKQGVSTDTQYF.

At least ten counts were recorded for this clonotype. The rearrangement links TRBV7-2 to TRBJ2-5, with D perhaps matching TRBD1 (5 bases). Trimming took 5 bases from V and 1 from J, leaving 17 bases between them. Per the germline V gene, CDR1 is SGHTA and CDR2 is FQGNSA. This CDR3 spans 16 amino acids. The CDR3 DNA is TGTGCCAGCAGCACACGGTCCAGGGTAGTCCAAGAGACCCAGTACTTC. Translating gives CASSTRSRVVQETQYF.

Only a few counts were recorded for this clonotype. The V call is TRBV28, the J call TRBJ2-1, with 10 bases lining up with TRBD2. The length of the CDR3 is 17 residues. The trim removed 5 bases at V and 4 bases at J, leaving 11 bases unmatched. Germline CDR1 reads MDHEN; CDR2 reads SYDVKM. DNA for the CDR3: TGTGCCAGCAGTGCTCTCCTCAGCGGGAGGGGGTACAATGAGCAGTTCTTC. Residues: CASSALLSGRGYNEQFF. The full variable domain, completed using reference TRBV28 and TRBJ2-1, is DVKVTQSSRYLVKRTGEKVFLECVQDMDHENMFWYRQDPGLGLRLIYFSYDVKMKEKGDIPEGYSVSREKKERFSLILESASTNQTSMYLCASSALLSGRGYNEQFFGPGTRLTVL.

This clonotype was detected ten times or more. The chain carries TRBV7-2 and TRBJ1-5, with 7 bases lining up with TRBD1. V dropped 2 bases and J dropped 0; count of bases not matched to a gene: 4. CDR1 and CDR2 (germline): SGHTA, FQGNSA. There are 16 residues in the CDR3. The CDR3 DNA follows: TGTGCCAGCAGCTTAAGGACAGGTTATAGCAATCAGCCCCAGCATTTT. Amino acid sequence: CASSLRTGYSNQPQHF.

Ten or more counts support this clonotype. The J gene is TRBJ2-7, the V gene TRBV7-8; D possibly corresponds to TRBD1 (6 bases). This CDR3 comprises 14 residues. V shed 4 bases and J shed 6 bases, with 16 bases lying between them. Germline assignment: CDR1 SGHVS and CDR2 FQNEAQ. CDR3 loop: CASSSSSGETEQYF. The CDR3 nucleotides are TGTGCCAGCAGCTCTAGCTCAGGGGAAACCGAGCAGTACTTC.

This clonotype has just a few counts. The V call is TRBV19, the J call TRBJ2-7; weak D call: TRBD2 (7 bases). Germline CDR1 LNHDA, CDR2 SQIVND (reference sequence). Trimming pared 5 bases from V and 2 bases from J, leaving 10 bases between. The CDR3 covers 13 residues. This chain's CDR3 is CASSSGGTYEQYF. In DNA form, the CDR3 reads TGTGCCAGTAGTTCGGGGGGCACCTACGAGCAGTACTTC.

The V and J genes are TRBV28 and TRBJ2-7, with 9 bases lining up with TRBD2. The germline V gene encodes CDR1 MDHEN and CDR2 SYDVKM. The CDR3 spans 15 residues. V gave up 8 bases and J gave up 3 bases; unmatched junction bases: 11. CDR3 bases: TGTGCCAGCCTCGGTAGCGGGAGTTTAGTCTACGAGCAGTACTTC. Its translation is CASLGSGSLVYEQYF.

This clonotype occurred a few times. This chain joins TRBV6-2 or TRBV6-3 and TRBJ2-7, with TRBD2 matching over 12 bases. V was pared by 8 bases and J by 7 bases, with 9 bases of the junction left unmatched. The CDR3 is 14 residues long. Per the germline V gene, CDR1 is MNHEY and CDR2 is SVGEGT. Here the CDR3 DNA reads TGTGCCAGCCACCGGACTAGCGGGGCCGAAGAGCAGTACTTC. Amino acids: CASHRTSGAEEQYF.

The sample holds many counts of this clonotype. The CDR3 sequence: CAALGRGLEGYTF. The CDR3 DNA reads as TGTGCCGCCCTGGGCCGGGGGCTCGAGGGCTACACCTTC. The chain couples TRBV19 to TRBJ1-2, with D tentatively TRBD1 (6 bases). V lost 11 bases, J lost 8 bases, and 21 bases lay in between. Germline V gene sequence: CDR1 LNHDA, CDR2 SQIVND (reference sequence). The CDR3 is made up of 13 amino acids.

This chain joins TRBV18 and TRBJ2-3; no reliable D call. The V and J ends lost 4 bases and 1 base respectively, with 9 bases between them. The CDR3 sequence is 14 residues long. In germline, CDR1 is KGHSH, CDR2 LQKENI. CDR3 nucleotide sequence: TGTGCCAGCTCACTTACCCCGGGCACAGATACGCAGTATTTT. Its translation is CASSLTPGTDTQYF.

At least ten counts were recorded for this clonotype. V and J are TRBV6-6 and TRBJ2-5, with 7 nucleotides matching TRBD1. Per the germline V gene, CDR1 is MNHNY and CDR2 is SVGAGI (reference sequence). The CDR3 is 15 residues long. J gave up 1 base and V 4 bases, and 6 bases lay outside the gene matches. The CDR3 spells CASSFRQGIQETQYF. The CDR3, as DNA: TGTGCCAGCAGTTTCAGACAGGGTATCCAAGAGACCCAGTACTTC.

This clonotype came up many times. CDR3: CASSLKGQDYEQYF. CDR3 DNA: TGTGCCAGCAGCTTAAAGGGCCAGGACTACGAGCAGTACTTC. The chain employs TRBV7-2 and TRBJ2-7; no firm D call. Trimming pared 2 bases from V and 3 bases from J, leaving 11 bases between. CDR1 is SGHTA and CDR2 is FQGNSA in the germline V gene. The CDR3 covers 14 residues.

This clonotype occurred once. J is TRBJ1-6 and V is TRBV6-5; D uncertain. This CDR3 comprises 16 residues. The germline gives CDR1 MNHEY, CDR2 SVGAGI. V gave up 6 bases and J gave up 0 bases, with 12 bases separating them. This CDR3 reads CASSLKPYSYNSPLHF. The CDR3 bases are TGTGCCAGCAGCCTCAAGCCTTACTCCTATAATTCACCCCTCCACTTT.

This chain connects TRBV5-1 to TRBJ2-3, with 10 bases matching TRBD2. Losses at the gene ends were 0 bases for V and 1 base for J; bases not matched to a gene: 5. Germline V gene lookup returns CDR1 SGHRS and CDR2 YFSETQ. The CDR3 has 17 residues. The CDR3 DNA follows: TGCGCCAGCAGCTTGGGGAGCGGGAGGGCCGGCACAGATACGCAGTATTTT. Translation gives CASSLGSGRAGTDTQYF.

This clonotype was counted many times. The genes are TRBV7-2 and TRBJ1-6, with D possibly TRBD1 on 5 matching bases. Trimming pared 2 bases from V and 7 bases from J, leaving 12 bases between. Germline V gene sequence: CDR1 SGHTA, CDR2 FQGNSA. The CDR3 runs to 15 residues. The CDR3 spells CASSLYRPPNSPLHF. As DNA, the CDR3 is TGTGCCAGCAGCTTATACAGGCCGCCGAATTCACCCCTCCACTTT.

This clonotype was seen ten or more times. V is TRBV7-8 and J is TRBJ1-6, with D perhaps TRBD1 (6 bases). The CDR3 is 14 amino acids. V lost 2 bases, J lost 10 bases, and 12 bases lay in between. Germline V gene sequence: CDR1 SGHVS, CDR2 FQNEAQ. CDR3 protein: CASSLLGGESPLHF. The CDR3, as DNA: TGTGCCAGCAGCTTATTAGGGGGTGAGTCACCCCTCCACTTT.

This clonotype was detected many times. The genes are TRBV4-3 and TRBJ2-2, with 7 bases matching TRBD2. Germline lookup yields CDR1 LGHNA and CDR2 YSLEER. CDR3 length: 15 amino acids. Germline trimming cut 0 bases from V and 8 bases from J; bases unmatched to any gene: 6. The CDR3 here is CASSQDGGRQGELFF. Here the CDR3 DNA reads TGCGCCAGCAGCCAAGACGGCGGGAGACAAGGGGAGCTGTTTTTT.

This clonotype showed up many times. The genes are TRBV7-2 and TRBJ2-2, with D perhaps TRBD1 (5 bases). Germline V gene lookup returns CDR1 SGHTA and CDR2 FQGNSA. There are 15 residues in the CDR3. V was pared by 5 bases and J by 4 bases, with 14 bases between. The CDR3 region has the DNA TGTGCCAGCAGCACACAACAGGCGACCACCGGGGAGCTGTTTTTT. Translation: CASSTQQATTGELFF.

A word on this clonotype: A read error may explain this, as a much larger clone is one base away. The chain carries TRBV14 and TRBJ1-1; D gene ambiguous. CDR3 length: 12 amino acids. Germline lookup yields CDR1 SGHDN and CDR2 FVKESK. V lost 1 base and J 5 bases, leaving 5 bases between the germline ends. For the CDR3, the DNA is TGTGCCAGCAGCCAAGTTAGGACTGAAGCTTTCTTT. It encodes CASSQVRTEAFF.

This clonotype has more than one count but fewer than ten. The chain combines TRBV6-5 with TRBJ2-7; TRBD2 aligns across 7 bases. Germline V gene data show CDR1 as MNHEY and CDR2 as SVGAGI. There are 14 residues in the CDR3. V was clipped by 0 bases and J by 2 bases; unmatched bases: 1. The CDR3 region has the DNA TGTGCCAGCAGTTACTCCGGACTAGCCTACGAGCAGTACTTC. It translates to CASSYSGLAYEQYF.

The chain combines TRBV19 with TRBJ2-7; 9 bases are shared with TRBD2. After removal of 3 bases from V and 4 bases from J, the junction contained 7 bases not matched to a gene. Germline V CDR1 and CDR2: LNHDA, SQIVND (reference sequence). The CDR3 loop spans 15 amino acids. In DNA form, the CDR3 reads TGTGCCAGTAGTATCGTAGCGGGAGTAATGTACGAGCAGTACTTC. Translating it yields CASSIVAGVMYEQYF.

At least ten counts were recorded for this clonotype. The chain carries TRBV4-2 and TRBJ2-1; 9 bases map to TRBD2. With V trimmed by 4 bases and J by 7 bases, 11 bases remained unmatched. Germline CDR1 LGHNA, CDR2 YNFKEQ. The CDR3 spans 16 residues. The CDR3 bases are TGTGCCAGCAGCCCGTCTTTAGCGGGAGTCATAAATGAGCAGTTCTTC. Protein: CASSPSLAGVINEQFF.

The chain uses TRBV4-2 and TRBJ2-1; D not resolved. The germline V and J ends were trimmed by 2 bases and 9 bases, with 11 bases remaining between them. Germline loops: CDR1 LGHNA, CDR2 YNFKEQ. The CDR3 runs 13 residues. DNA for the CDR3: TGTGCCAGCAGCCAAAGAAGGCAGGCTGAGCAGTTCTTC. Its protein product is CASSQRRQAEQFF.

Comments on this clonotype: A much bigger clone sits one base away, suggesting this may be a read error. This sequence joins TRBV20-1 and TRBJ2-7; the match to TRBD2 covers 14 bases. The CDR3 consists of 14 residues. Trimming removed 3 bases from V and 5 bases from J; junction bases left unmatched: 3. The germline V gene encodes CDR1 DFQATT and CDR2 SNEGSKA (reference sequence). This CDR3 is CSARTSGRAHEQYF. The CDR3 DNA sequence: TGCAGTGCTAGGACTAGCGGGAGGGCTCACGAGCAGTACTTC.

The table lists this clonotype with many counts. The genes are TRBV28 and TRBJ1-5; TRBD1 aligns across 7 bases. Germline CDR1 MDHEN, CDR2 SYDVKM. This CDR3 contains 16 residues. V lost 5 bases to trimming and J lost 3 bases; unmatched junction nucleotides: 10. The CDR3 sequence is CASSRRQGNSNQPQHF. The CDR3 DNA follows: TGTGCCAGCAGTCGACGACAGGGCAACTCCAATCAGCCCCAGCATTTT.

A few counts support this clonotype. The chain joins TRBV20-1 to TRBJ1-5, with a tentative D call TRBD1 (6 bases). This CDR3 contains 15 residues. From germline, CDR1 is DFQATT and CDR2 SNEGSKA (reference sequence). V dropped 1 base and J dropped 9 bases, with 19 bases sitting between them. CDR3 sequence reads: CSARGGDRSLGPQHF. In DNA form, the CDR3 reads TGCAGTGCTAGAGGCGGAGACAGGTCGCTAGGGCCCCAGCATTTT.

This clonotype was counted a few times. This chain uses TRBV28 with TRBJ2-7; D is uncertain. Germline V gene data show CDR1 as MDHEN and CDR2 as SYDVKM. The CDR3 covers 14 residues. Trimming pared 5 bases from V and 3 bases from J, leaving 14 bases between. For the CDR3, the DNA is TGTGCCAGCAGTCCGTCCCAGAGGATCTACGAGCAGTACTTC. Translation: CASSPSQRIYEQYF.

Many counts were recorded for this clonotype. The chain carries TRBV12-3 or TRBV12-4 and TRBJ2-1; D is perhaps TRBD1 or TRBD2 (7 bases each). V shed 4 bases and J shed 6 bases, with 19 bases lying between them. The CDR3 length is 16 residues. The CDR3 is CASSSRQGGWSNEQFF. CDR3 nucleotides: TGTGCCAGCAGTTCCCGACAGGGAGGGTGGAGCAATGAGCAGTTCTTC.

The chain combines TRBV20-1 with TRBJ2-4, with D possibly being TRBD1 (6 bases). The germline CDR1 and CDR2 sequences are DFQATT and SNEGSKA (reference sequence). The CDR3 spans 15 residues. Trimming left V 6 bases short and J 3 bases short, with 18 bases between. The CDR3 sequence is CSARLTGRGKNIQYF. Written as DNA, the CDR3 is TGCAGTGCCCGACTTACAGGGCGAGGCAAAAACATTCAGTACTTC.

In its sample, this clonotype was seen many times. The chain joins TRBV7-8 to TRBJ2-1; 11 bases agree with TRBD2. The V segment lost 5 bases and the J segment 8 bases; nucleotides outside the gene matches: 11. CDR1 and CDR2 (germline): SGHVS, FQNEAQ. CDR3 length: 16 residues. CDR3 DNA: TGTGCCAGCAGCGCCAGACTAGCGGGGAACCTACATGAGCAGTTCTTC. Amino acids: CASSARLAGNLHEQFF.